The rows below give T cell receptor beta chains drawn from one sample of a study of cytomegalovirus exposure and HLA in healthy donors. The repertoire was sequenced with immunoSEQ multiplex PCR; TCRdb's copy has only in-frame clones and lacks some. The repertoire includes 70,000 or so clones, under 85% of them detected once, and over 8.5% sits in the top ten. Sequenced material: PBMCs. The receptors shown here come from a woman in her sixties or seventies in good health and CMV-seropositive. The CDR3 runs from the conserved cysteine through the conserved F or W. Fields, in order: J gene, V gene, clone size, CDR3 protein. Some rows have no size entry. The others give once, few or many, or a class for an expanded clone.

>TRBJ1-5|TRBV2|.
CASSAEGANYQPQHF
>TRBJ1-4|TRBV6-6|few
CASSRTGEEKLFF
>TRBJ2-1|TRBV5-1|.
CASSLVGQGSYNEQFF
>TRBJ1-5|TRBV7-9|.
CASSLGGQGVYQPQHF
>TRBJ2-3|TRBV12-5|.
CASGPRQDLYTDTQYF
>TRBJ1-1|TRBV10-3|.
CAINRDRGTEAFF
>TRBJ1-1|TRBV10-3|.
CAISGSTDYTEAFF
>TRBJ2-5|TRBV27|.
CASRLALAQETQYF
>TRBJ2-7|TRBV5-1|.
CASSLTGGAYEQYF
>TRBJ2-3|TRBV6-5|.
CASSYGAGRDTQYF
>TRBJ2-1|TRBV30|.
CARVPSEQFF
>TRBJ1-5|TRBV6-1|.
CASSEIPGGNQPQHF
>TRBJ2-7|TRBV30|.
CAWSTGQGKYEQYF
>TRBJ2-7|TRBV29-1|once
CSVEGTGGGDEQYF
>TRBJ2-3|TRBV2|.
CASKIAEVDTQYF
>TRBJ1-5|TRBV30|.
CAWDRGYQPQHF
>TRBJ1-2|TRBV10-2|.
CASSELTGGGYTF
>TRBJ2-2|TRBV7-9|.
CASSLAEEFANTGELFF
>TRBJ1-2|TRBV5-4|.
CASSLPGQPTYGYTF
>TRBJ1-2|TRBV18|.
CASSPRTGGQGYGYTF
>TRBJ2-1|TRBV13|.
CASSLVTAGKEQFF
>TRBJ2-1|TRBV2|.
CASKMGLGSYNEQFF
>TRBJ2-2|TRBV30|.
CAWSGQATGELFF
>TRBJ1-4|TRBV7-9|.
CASSSEVKIEKLFF
>TRBJ1-4|TRBV10-3|.
CAIRGPGHGLFF
>TRBJ1-1|TRBV19|once
CASRRPGGAGEAFF
>TRBJ2-7|TRBV5-1|.
CASSLSGGASSYEQYF
>TRBJ1-2|TRBV7-9|once
CASSLSSGGANYGYTF
>TRBJ1-1|TRBV5-6|few
CASSLDGQGASAFF
>TRBJ2-1|TRBV6-5|few
CASSSDWKSYNEQFF
>TRBJ2-7|TRBV6-5|.
CASRVAGGSSYEQYF
>TRBJ1-4|TRBV6-5|few
CASSLQGNEKLFF
>TRBJ2-3|TRBV30|.
CAWGTSGTDTQYF
>TRBJ1-2|TRBV6-5|.
CASSSIPGTAALGYTF
>TRBJ1-2|TRBV27|.
CASSRQGNDYGYTF
>TRBJ2-1|TRBV7-9|.
CASRFPVASLTVYNEQFF
>TRBJ2-7|TRBV19|.
CASSIVNRRQATGSYEQYF
>TRBJ1-6|TRBV12-5|few
CASGFGQGEGPLHF
>TRBJ2-2|TRBV15|.
CATSRGLYNNGELFF
>TRBJ2-2|TRBV5-4|.
CASSTGTSQITGELFF
>TRBJ1-4|TRBV18|.
CASSPDRGGLEKLFF
>TRBJ1-1|TRBV18|.
CASSPYAQNTEAFF
>TRBJ2-5|TRBV5-4|.
CASSHGLAGGPRETQYF
>TRBJ2-6|TRBV4-1|few
CASGHRPGANVLTF
>TRBJ1-2|TRBV5-6|.
CASSTGGYYGYTF
>TRBJ1-2|TRBV7-9|.
CASSSGGIGYTF
>TRBJ1-2|TRBV29-1|.
CSVDPRAGEPF
>TRBJ1-2|TRBV5-6|few
CATGTDDYGYTF
>TRBJ1-1|TRBV7-6|.
CASSPRERQDIYTEAFF
>TRBJ1-5|TRBV30|.
CAWSVPGVRQPQHF
>TRBJ1-2|TRBV4-2|few
CASSQDPQFSSDYGYTF
>TRBJ1-1|TRBV6-5|few
CASRRTGLNTEAFF
>TRBJ1-2|TRBV29-1|.
CSVEGQGGDGYTF